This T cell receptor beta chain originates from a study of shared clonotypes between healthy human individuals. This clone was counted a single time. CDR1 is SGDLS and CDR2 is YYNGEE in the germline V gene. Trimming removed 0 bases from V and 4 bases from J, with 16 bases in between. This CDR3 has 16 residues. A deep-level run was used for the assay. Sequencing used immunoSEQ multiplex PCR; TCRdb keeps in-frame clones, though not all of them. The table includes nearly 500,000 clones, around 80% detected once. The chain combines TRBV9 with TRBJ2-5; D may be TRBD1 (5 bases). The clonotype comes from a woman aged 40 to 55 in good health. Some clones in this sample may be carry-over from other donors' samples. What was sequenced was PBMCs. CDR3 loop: CASSVAGSPRGETQYF. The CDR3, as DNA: TGTGCCAGCAGCGTAGCGGGCAGTCCTAGGGGAGAGACCCAGTACTTC.